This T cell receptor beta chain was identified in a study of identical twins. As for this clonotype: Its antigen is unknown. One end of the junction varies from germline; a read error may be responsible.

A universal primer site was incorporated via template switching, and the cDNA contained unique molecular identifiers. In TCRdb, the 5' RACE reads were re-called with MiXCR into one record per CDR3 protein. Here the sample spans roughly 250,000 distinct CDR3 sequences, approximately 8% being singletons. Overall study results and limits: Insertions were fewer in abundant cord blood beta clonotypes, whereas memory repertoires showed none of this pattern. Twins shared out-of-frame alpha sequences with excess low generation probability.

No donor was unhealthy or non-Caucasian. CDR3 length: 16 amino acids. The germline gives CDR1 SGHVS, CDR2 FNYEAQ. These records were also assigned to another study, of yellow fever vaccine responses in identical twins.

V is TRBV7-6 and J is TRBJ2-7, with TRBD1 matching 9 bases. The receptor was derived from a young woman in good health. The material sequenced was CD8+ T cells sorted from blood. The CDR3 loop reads CASCLESETGGYEQYF. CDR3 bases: TGTGCCAGCTGCTTAGAGTCCGAGACAGGGGGTTACGAGCAGTACTTC.